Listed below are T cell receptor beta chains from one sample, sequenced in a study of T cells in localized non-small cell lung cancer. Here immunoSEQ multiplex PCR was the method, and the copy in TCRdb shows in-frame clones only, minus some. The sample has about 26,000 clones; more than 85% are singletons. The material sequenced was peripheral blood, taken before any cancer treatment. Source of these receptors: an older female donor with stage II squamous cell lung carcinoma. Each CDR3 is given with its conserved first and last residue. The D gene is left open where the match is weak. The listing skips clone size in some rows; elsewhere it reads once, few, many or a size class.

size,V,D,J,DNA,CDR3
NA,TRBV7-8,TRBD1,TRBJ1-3,TGTGCCAGCACCATGGACAGGAGCTCTGGAAACACCATATATTTT,CASTMDRSSGNTIYF
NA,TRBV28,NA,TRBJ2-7,TGTGCCAGCTGCAAATGGGACCCCTACGAGCAGTACTTC,CASCKWDPYEQYF
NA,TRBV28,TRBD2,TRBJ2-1,TGTGCCAGCAGTTTATCTTCCTCACTAGCGGGGTCCTACAATGAGCAGTTCTTC,CASSLSSSLAGSYNEQFF
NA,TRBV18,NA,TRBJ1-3,TGTGCCAGCTCTCTAACGGGGGTGGCTGGAAACACCATATATTTT,CASSLTGVAGNTIYF
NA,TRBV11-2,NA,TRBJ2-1,TGTGCCAGCAGCCGCATTTCACGGGGTTACAATGAGCAGTTCTTC,CASSRISRGYNEQFF
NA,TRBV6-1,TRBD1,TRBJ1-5,TGTGCCAGCAGTGCACAGGGGGTAGGGGAGCCCCAGCATTTT,CASSAQGVGEPQHF
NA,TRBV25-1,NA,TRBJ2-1,TGTGCCAGCAGTGAGGGGTCCTCCAATGAGCAGTTCTTC,CASSEGSSNEQFF
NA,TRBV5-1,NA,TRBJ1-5,TGCGCCAGCAGCTTGGGGCCCATAATCGGGACCCAGGCACAGCCCCAGCATTTT,CASSLGPIIGTQAQPQHF
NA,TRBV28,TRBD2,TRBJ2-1,TGTGCCAGCCCTCGGTCCGGGACTAGCGGGACCCTATACAATGAGCAGTTCTTC,CASPRSGTSGTLYNEQFF
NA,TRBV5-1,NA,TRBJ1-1,TGCGCCAGCAGCTTGGAAGTCGATACTGAAGCTTTCTTT,CASSLEVDTEAFF
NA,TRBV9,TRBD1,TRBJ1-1,TGTGCCAGCAGCGTAGGGGACAGGGACTACAACACTGAAGCTTTCTTT,CASSVGDRDYNTEAFF
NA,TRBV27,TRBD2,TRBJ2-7,TGTGCCAGCAGTTTAACCCTAGCGGGGTCCTACGAGCAGTACTTC,CASSLTLAGSYEQYF
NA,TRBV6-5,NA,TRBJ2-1,TGTGCCAGCAGCTCCTCAGGTTCTGGACAGTTCTTC,CASSSSGSGQFF
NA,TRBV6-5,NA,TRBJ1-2,TGTGCCAGCAGCCTCGGGCAGGGAGGGAACTATGGCTACACCTTC,CASSLGQGGNYGYTF
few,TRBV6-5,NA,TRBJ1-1,TGTGCCAGCAGTTACGGTCCATACCGGAACACTGAAGCTTTCTTT,CASSYGPYRNTEAFF
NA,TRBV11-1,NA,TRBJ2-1,TGTGCCAGCAGCCCCTTCGGGAACTACTACAATGAGCAGTTCTTC,CASSPFGNYYNEQFF
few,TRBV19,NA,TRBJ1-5,TGTGCCAGTAGTATTGGGCCCCAAGGGCGGGATCAGCCCCAGCATTTT,CASSIGPQGRDQPQHF
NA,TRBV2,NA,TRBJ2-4,TGTGCCAGCAGTGAGATGGGGGGAAACATTCAGTACTTC,CASSEMGGNIQYF
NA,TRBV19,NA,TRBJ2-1,TGTGCCAGTAGTATAGTAGACCGGGGACGGCAGGACAATGAGCAGTTCTTC,CASSIVDRGRQDNEQFF
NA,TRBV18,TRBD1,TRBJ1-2,TGTGCCAGCTCGCCTTCTCAACAGGGGACCTATGGAGGCTACACCTTC,CASSPSQQGTYGGYTF
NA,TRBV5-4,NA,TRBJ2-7,TGTGCCAGCAGCTTGGTGGGACAAGACTACGAGCAGTACTTC,CASSLVGQDYEQYF
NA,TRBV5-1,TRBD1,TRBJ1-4,TGCGCCAGCAGCCCGCGGACAGGGGAAAAACTGTTTTTT,CASSPRTGEKLFF
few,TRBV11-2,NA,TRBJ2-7,TGTGCCAGCAGCTTAGTTCATAACCACGAGCAGTACTTC,CASSLVHNHEQYF
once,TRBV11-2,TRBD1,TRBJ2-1,TGTGCCAGCAGACATACCGGGACAGTAAAAAATGAGCAGTTCTTC,CASRHTGTVKNEQFF
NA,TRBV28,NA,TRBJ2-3,TGTGCCAGCAGTGGGGGTTATAGGGCCCGGGATACGCAGTATTTT,CASSGGYRARDTQYF
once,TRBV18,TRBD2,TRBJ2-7,TGTGCCAGCTCACCACAGCGGGGAGAGCTTGACGAGCAGTACTTC,CASSPQRGELDEQYF
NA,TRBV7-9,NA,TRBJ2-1,TGTGCCAGCAGCACCGGGACCAAATACAATGAGCAGTTCTTC,CASSTGTKYNEQFF
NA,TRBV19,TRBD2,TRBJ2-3,TGTGCCACTTCCCTTGGACTAGCGGGAGGGCAAGATACGCAGTATTTT,CATSLGLAGGQDTQYF
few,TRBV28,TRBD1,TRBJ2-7,TGTGCCAGCAGCTGGGACAGGGCCCCTTCCTACGAGCAGTACTTC,CASSWDRAPSYEQYF
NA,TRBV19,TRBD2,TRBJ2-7,TGTGCCAGTAGTATCGGACTAGCGGGAGCGTCCTACGAGCAGTACTTC,CASSIGLAGASYEQYF
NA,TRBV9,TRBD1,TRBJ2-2,TGTGCCAGCAGCGCAGGGACAGATCCGAACACCGGGGAGCTGTTTTTT,CASSAGTDPNTGELFF
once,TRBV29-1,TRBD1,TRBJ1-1,TGCAGCGGCAAAGGACAGGTGAACACTGAAGCTTTCTTT,CSGKGQVNTEAFF
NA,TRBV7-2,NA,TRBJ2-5,TGTGCCAGCAGCTTAGGAGGGCCCCAAGAGACCCAGTACTTC,CASSLGGPQETQYF
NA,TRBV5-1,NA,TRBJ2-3,TGCGCCAGCAGCTTGGAGGAGGGGGCCCACACAGATACGCAGTATTTT,CASSLEEGAHTDTQYF
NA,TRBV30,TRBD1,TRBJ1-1,TGTGCCTGGACCAAACAGGGGTTCACTGAAGCTTTCTTT,CAWTKQGFTEAFF
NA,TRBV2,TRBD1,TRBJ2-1,TGTGCCAGCAGTCCCGGGACAGGGGACCATGAGCAGTTCTTC,CASSPGTGDHEQFF
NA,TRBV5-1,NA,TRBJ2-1,TGCGCCAGTACACTGACACCGGGGGTAGGTGAGCAGTTCTTC,CASTLTPGVGEQFF
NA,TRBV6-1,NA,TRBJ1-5,TGTGCCAGCCGAAGTGAAATAGGCTCCAATCAGCCCCAGCATTTT,CASRSEIGSNQPQHF
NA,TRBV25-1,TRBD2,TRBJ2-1,TGTGCCAGCAGTGAGGAGCGGGGGTTCTCCTACAATGAGCAGTTCTTC,CASSEERGFSYNEQFF
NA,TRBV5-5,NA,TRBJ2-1,TGTGCCAGCAGCTTGCAAACTGAGCAGTTCTTC,CASSLQTEQFF
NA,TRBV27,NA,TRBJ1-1,TGTGCCAGCAGCGGGTATACTGAAGCTTTCTTT,CASSGYTEAFF
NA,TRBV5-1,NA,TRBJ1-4,TGCGCCAGCAGCTTCGGGATGGGTTTGGGAACTAATGAAAAACTGTTTTTT,CASSFGMGLGTNEKLFF
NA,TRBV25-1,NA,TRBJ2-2,TGTGCCAGCAGTGCCCCGGTAGGGCCTGGGAACACCGGGGAGCTGTTTTTT,CASSAPVGPGNTGELFF
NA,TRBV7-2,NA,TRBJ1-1,TGTGCCAGCACCACTCACCGGGACATAAACCCTTGGAGTGAAGCTTTCTTT,CASTTHRDINPWSEAFF
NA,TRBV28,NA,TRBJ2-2,TGTGCCAGCAGTTTATTGGCAAACGGGAACACCGGGGAGCTGTTTTTT,CASSLLANGNTGELFF
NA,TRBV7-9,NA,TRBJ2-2,TGTGCCAGCAGTCCTCCCCCGAACACCGGGGAGCTGTTTTTT,CASSPPPNTGELFF
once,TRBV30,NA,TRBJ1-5,TGTGCCTGGAGTCACAGGGAAAACCAGCCCCAGCATTTT,CAWSHRENQPQHF
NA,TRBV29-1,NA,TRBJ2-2,TGCAGCGTCCCGGCGGGGACATCAACCGGGGAGCTGTTTTTT,CSVPAGTSTGELFF
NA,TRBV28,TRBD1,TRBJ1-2,TGTGCCAGCAAATCACAGGCGGGACAGAACTATGGCTACACCTTC,CASKSQAGQNYGYTF
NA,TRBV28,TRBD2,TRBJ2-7,TGTGCCAGCAGTTTAAGAGCGGGAGGGACCCCGTACTTC,CASSLRAGGTPYF
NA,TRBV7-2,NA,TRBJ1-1,TGTGCCAGCAGCTTACACACTGAAGCTTTCTTT,CASSLHTEAFF
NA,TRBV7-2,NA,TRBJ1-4,TGTGCCAGCAGCTTATCCGACAGCTTAGGAAAACTGTTTTTT,CASSLSDSLGKLFF
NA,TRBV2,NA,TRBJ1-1,TGTGCCAGCGGGGAGGCAGGATGGAGCACTGAAGCTTTCTTT,CASGEAGWSTEAFF